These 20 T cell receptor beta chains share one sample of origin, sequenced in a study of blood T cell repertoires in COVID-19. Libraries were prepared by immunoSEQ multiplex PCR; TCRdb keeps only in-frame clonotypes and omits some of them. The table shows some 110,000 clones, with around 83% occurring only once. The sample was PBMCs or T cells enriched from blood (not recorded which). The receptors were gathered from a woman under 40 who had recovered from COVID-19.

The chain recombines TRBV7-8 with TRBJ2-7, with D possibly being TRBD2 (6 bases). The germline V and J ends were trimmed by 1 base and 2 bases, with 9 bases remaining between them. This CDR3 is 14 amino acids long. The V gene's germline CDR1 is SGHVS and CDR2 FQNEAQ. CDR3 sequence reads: CASSLGSGPYEQYF. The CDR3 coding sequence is TGTGCCAGCAGCTTAGGTAGCGGTCCCTACGAGCAGTACTTC.

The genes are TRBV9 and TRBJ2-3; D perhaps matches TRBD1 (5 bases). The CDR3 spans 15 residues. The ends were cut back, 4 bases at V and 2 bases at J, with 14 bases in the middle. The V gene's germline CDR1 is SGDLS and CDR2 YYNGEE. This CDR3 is CASSPGARPTDTQYF. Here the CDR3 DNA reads TGTGCCAGCAGCCCTGGGGCCCGCCCCACAGATACGCAGTATTTT.

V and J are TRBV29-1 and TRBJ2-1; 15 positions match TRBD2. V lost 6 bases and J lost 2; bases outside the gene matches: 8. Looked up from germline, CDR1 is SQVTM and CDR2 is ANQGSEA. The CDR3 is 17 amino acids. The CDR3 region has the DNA TGCAGCGTGAAGGGGGGACTAGCGGGAGGTACCTACAATGAGCAGTTCTTC. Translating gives CSVKGGLAGGTYNEQFF.

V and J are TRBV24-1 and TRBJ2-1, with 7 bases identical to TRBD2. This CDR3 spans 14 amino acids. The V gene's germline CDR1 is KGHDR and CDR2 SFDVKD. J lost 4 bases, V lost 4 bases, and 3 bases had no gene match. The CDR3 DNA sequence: TGTGCCACCAGTGACCCCGGGGGGTACAATGAGCAGTTCTTC. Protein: CATSDPGGYNEQFF.

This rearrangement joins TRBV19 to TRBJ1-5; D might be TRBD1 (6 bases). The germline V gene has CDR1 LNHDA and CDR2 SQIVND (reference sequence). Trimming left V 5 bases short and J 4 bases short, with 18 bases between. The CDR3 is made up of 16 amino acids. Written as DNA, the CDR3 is TGTGCCAGTAGTCCGCCTGGGGGGGGGCGGAATCAGCCCCAGCATTTT. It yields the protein CASSPPGGGRNQPQHF.

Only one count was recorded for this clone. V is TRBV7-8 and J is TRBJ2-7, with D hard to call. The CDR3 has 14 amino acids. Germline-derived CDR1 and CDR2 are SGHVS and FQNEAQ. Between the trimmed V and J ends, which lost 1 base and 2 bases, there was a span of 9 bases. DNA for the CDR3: TGTGCCAGCAGCTTAGTAGATTTTGCCTACGAGCAGTACTTC. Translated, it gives CASSLVDFAYEQYF.

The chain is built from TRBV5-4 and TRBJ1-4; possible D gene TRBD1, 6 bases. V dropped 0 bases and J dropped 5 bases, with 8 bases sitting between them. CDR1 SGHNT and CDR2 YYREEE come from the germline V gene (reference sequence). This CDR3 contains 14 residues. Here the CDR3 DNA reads TGTGCCAGCAGCTTGGACAGGGTAAATGAAAAACTGTTTTTT. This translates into CASSLDRVNEKLFF.

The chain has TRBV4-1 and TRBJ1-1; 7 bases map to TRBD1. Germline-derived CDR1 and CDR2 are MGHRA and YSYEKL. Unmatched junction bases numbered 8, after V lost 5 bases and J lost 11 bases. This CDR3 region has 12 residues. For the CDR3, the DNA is TGCGCCAGCAGCGGGACAGTCCAGGGGGCTTTCTTT. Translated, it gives CASSGTVQGAFF.

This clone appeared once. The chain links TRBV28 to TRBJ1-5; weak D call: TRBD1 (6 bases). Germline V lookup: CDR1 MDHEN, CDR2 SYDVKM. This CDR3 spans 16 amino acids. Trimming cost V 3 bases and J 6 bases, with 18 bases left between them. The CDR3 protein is CASSFRTGGAGQPQHF. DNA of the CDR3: TGTGCCAGCAGTTTCAGAACCGGGGGGGCGGGTCAGCCCCAGCATTTT.

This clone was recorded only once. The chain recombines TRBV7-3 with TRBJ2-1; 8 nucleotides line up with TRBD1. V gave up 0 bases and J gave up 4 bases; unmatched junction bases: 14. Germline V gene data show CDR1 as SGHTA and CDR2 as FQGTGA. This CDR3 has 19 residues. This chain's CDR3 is CASSLTWDRYPSKYNEQFF. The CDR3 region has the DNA TGTGCCAGCAGCTTAACGTGGGACAGGTACCCATCAAAATACAATGAGCAGTTCTTC.

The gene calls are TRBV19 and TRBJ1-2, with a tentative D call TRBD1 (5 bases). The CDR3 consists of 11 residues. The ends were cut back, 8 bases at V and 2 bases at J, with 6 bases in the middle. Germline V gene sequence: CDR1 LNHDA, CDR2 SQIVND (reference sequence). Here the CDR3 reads CASRTNYGYTF. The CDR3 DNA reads TGTGCCAGTCGGACAAACTATGGCTACACCTTC. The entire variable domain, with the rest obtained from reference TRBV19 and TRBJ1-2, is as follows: DGGITQSPKYLFRKEGQNVTLSCEQNLNHDAMYWYRQDPGQGLRLIYYSQIVNDFQKGDIAEGYSVSREKKESFPLTVTSAQKNPTAFYLCASRTNYGYTFGSGTRLTVV.

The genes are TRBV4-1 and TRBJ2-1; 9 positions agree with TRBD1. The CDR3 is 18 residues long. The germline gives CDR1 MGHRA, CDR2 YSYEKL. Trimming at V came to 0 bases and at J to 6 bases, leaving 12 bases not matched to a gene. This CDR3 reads CASSQDGGRDRVRNEQFF. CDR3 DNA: TGCGCCAGCAGCCAAGATGGTGGCCGGGACAGGGTCCGCAATGAGCAGTTCTTC.

Here the CDR3 DNA reads TGTGCCAGCTCATACAGCAGGAACACTGAAGCTTTCTTT. Translation: CASSYSRNTEAFF. The chain links TRBV18 to TRBJ1-1; no definite D call. V was trimmed by 5 bases and J by 1 base, leaving 8 bases between them. Germline assignment: CDR1 KGHSH and CDR2 LQKENI. The CDR3 extends over 13 amino acids.

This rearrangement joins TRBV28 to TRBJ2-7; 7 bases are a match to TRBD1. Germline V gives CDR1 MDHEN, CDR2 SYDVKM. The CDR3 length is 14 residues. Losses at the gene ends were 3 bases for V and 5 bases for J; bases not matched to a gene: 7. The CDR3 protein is CASSFPRDSHEQYF. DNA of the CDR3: TGTGCCAGCAGTTTTCCCCGGGACAGCCACGAGCAGTACTTC.

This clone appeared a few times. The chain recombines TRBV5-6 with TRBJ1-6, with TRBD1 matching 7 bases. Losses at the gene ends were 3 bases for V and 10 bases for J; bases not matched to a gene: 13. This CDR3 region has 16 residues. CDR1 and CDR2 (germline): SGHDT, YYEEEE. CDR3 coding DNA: TGTGCCAGCAGCTCGCTACGACAGGGAGTGGGGTCACCCCTCCACTTT. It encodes CASSSLRQGVGSPLHF.

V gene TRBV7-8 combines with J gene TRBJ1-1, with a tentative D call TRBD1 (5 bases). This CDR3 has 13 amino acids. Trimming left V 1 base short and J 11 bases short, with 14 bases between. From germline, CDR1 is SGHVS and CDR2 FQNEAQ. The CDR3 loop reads CASSLVGRQMAFF. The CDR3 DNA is TGTGCCAGCAGCTTAGTAGGGCGACAGATGGCTTTCTTT.

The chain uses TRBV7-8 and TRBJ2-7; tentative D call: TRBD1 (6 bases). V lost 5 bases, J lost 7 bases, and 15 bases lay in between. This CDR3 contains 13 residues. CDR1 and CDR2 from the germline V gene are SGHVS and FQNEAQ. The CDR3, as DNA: TGTGCCAGCAGCGCCGCTCGAGGACAGGAGCAGTACTTC. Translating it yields CASSAARGQEQYF.

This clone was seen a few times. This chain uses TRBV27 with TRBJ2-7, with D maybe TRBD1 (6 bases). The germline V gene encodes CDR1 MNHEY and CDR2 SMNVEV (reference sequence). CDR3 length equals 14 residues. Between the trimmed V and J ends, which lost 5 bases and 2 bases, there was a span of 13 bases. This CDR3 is CASSLGPGAYEQYF. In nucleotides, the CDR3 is TGTGCCAGCAGTCTGGGACCAGGGGCCTACGAGCAGTACTTC.

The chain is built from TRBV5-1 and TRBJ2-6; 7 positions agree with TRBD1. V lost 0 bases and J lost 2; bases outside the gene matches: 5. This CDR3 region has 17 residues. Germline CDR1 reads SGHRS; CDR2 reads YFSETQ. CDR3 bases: TGCGCCAGCAGCTTGGGACAGGGTTGGCCTGGGGCCAACGTCCTGACTTTC. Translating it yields CASSLGQGWPGANVLTF.

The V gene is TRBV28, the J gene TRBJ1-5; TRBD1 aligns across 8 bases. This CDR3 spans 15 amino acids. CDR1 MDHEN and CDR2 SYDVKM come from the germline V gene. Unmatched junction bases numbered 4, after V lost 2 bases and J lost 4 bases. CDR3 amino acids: CASSLVTGANQPQHF. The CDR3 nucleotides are TGTGCCAGCAGTTTAGTGACAGGGGCTAATCAGCCCCAGCATTTT.